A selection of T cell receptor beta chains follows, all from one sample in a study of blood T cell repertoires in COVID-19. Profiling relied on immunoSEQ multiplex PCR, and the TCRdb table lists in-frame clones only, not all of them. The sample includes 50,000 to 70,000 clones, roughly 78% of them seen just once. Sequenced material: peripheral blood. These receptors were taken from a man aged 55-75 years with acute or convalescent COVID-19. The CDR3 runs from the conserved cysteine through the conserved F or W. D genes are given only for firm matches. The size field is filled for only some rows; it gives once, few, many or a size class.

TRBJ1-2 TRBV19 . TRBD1 CASSPRQGRYGYTF TGTGCCAGTAGTCCCCGACAGGGTCGCTATGGCTACACCTTC
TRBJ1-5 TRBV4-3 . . CASSPFYMGNQPQHF TGCGCCAGCAGCCCCTTCTATATGGGCAATCAGCCCCAGCATTTT
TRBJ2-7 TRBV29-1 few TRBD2 CSVDIGAGGYEQYF TGCAGCGTTGACATAGGCGCGGGGGGTTACGAGCAGTACTTC
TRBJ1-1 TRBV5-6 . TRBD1 CASSTGQGGNTEAFF TGTGCCAGCAGCACTGGACAGGGGGGGAACACTGAAGCTTTCTTT
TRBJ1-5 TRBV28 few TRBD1 CASIPGQFYSNQPQHF TGTGCCAGCATACCGGGACAGTTCTATAGCAATCAGCCCCAGCATTTT
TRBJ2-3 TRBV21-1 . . CASSKALSGSQTDTQYF TGTGCCAGCAGCAAAGCGCTGAGCGGGAGTCAAACAGATACGCAGTATTTT
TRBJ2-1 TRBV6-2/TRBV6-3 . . CASSEASVEQFF TGTGCCAGCAGTGAGGCTTCGGTTGAGCAGTTCTTC
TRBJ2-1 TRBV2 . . CASSEIRGNEQFF TGTGCCAGCAGTGAAATCCGCGGGAATGAGCAGTTCTTC
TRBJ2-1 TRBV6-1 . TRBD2 CASSEAGGRARGEQFF TGTGCCAGCAGTGAAGCTGGCGGGAGGGCCAGGGGTGAGCAGTTCTTC
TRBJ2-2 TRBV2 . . CASRLTRNTGELFF TGTGCCAGCAGGCTGACTAGAAATACCGGGGAGCTGTTTTTT
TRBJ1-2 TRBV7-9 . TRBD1 CASSLGQGAKNYGYTF TGTGCCAGCAGCTTGGGACAGGGGGCCAAGAACTATGGCTACACCTTC
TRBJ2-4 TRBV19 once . CASSTYTRDF TGTGCCAGTAGTACTTATACTAGGGACTTC
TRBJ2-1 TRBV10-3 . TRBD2 CAIRGLAGGSYNEQFF TGTGCCATCAGGGGACTAGCGGGAGGCTCCTACAATGAGCAGTTCTTC
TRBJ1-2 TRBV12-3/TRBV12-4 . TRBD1 CASSSRTGDGYTF TGTGCCAGCAGTTCTCGGACAGGGGATGGCTACACCTTC
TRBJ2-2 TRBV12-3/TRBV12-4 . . CASSFQGTGELFF TGTGCCAGCAGTTTTCAGGGCACCGGGGAGCTGTTTTTT
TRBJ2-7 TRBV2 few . CASSVDYNSYEQYF TGTGCCAGCAGTGTCGACTACAACTCCTACGAGCAGTACTTC
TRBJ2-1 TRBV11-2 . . CASSLDLAAEQFF TGTGCCAGCAGCTTGGATCTAGCAGCTGAGCAGTTCTTC
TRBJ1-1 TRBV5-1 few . CASSLADSLNTEAFF TGCGCCAGCAGCTTGGCTGACAGCCTAAACACTGAAGCTTTCTTT
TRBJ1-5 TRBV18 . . CASSPRNAIQPQHF TGTGCCAGCTCACCACGTAATGCGATTCAGCCCCAGCATTTT
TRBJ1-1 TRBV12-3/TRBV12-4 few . CASSSIGLAFF TGTGCCAGCAGTTCGATCGGACTAGCTTTCTTT
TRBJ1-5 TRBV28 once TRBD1 CASSLEQGAGNQPQHF TGTGCCAGCAGTCTCGAACAGGGGGCGGGAAATCAGCCCCAGCATTTT
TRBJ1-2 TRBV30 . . CAWKEGNYYGYTF TGTGCCTGGAAGGAGGGGAACTACTATGGCTACACCTTC
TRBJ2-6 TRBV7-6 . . CASRLVADGANVLTF TGTGCCAGCAGACTTGTAGCGGATGGGGCCAACGTCCTGACTTTC
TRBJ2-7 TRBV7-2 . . CASSTRTVSYEQYF TGTGCCAGCAGCACCCGGACAGTCTCCTACGAGCAGTACTTC
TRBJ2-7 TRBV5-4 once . CASSPNAGVSEQYF TGTGCCAGCAGCCCTAACGCAGGGGTCTCCGAGCAGTACTTC
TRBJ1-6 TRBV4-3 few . CASSQSPGGGGSPLHF TGCGCCAGCAGCCAATCCCCAGGAGGGGGGGGGTCACCCCTCCACTTT
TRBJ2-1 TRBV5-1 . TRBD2 CASSLDGTSGKSEQFF TGCGCCAGCAGCTTGGATGGGACTAGCGGGAAGAGTGAGCAGTTCTTC
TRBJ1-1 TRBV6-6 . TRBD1 CASSRSTGGEPEAFF TGTGCCAGCAGTCGTTCTACAGGGGGGGAGCCTGAAGCTTTCTTT
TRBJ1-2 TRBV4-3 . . CASSQAQAYGYTF TGCGCCAGCAGCCAAGCCCAGGCCTATGGCTACACCTTC
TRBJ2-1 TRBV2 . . CASSAPGLFEQFF TGTGCCAGCAGTGCACCGGGACTTTTTGAGCAGTTCTTC
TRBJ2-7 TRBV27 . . CASSFVGASKGEQYF TGTGCCAGCAGTTTTGTGGGAGCGTCGAAGGGCGAGCAGTACTTC
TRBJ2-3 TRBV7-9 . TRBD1 CASSWAGGADTQYF TGTGCCAGCAGCTGGGCAGGGGGTGCAGATACGCAGTATTTT
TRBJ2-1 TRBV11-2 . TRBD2 CASTSGINEQFF TGTGCCAGCACTAGCGGGATCAATGAGCAGTTCTTC
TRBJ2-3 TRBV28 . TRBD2 CASSFSGSTDTQYF TGTGCCAGCAGTTTCAGCGGGAGTACAGATACGCAGTATTTT